This T cell receptor (beta chain) originates from a study of blood T cell repertoires in COVID-19. At the level of the study: Samples came from the United States, Italy and Spain, spanning acute and convalescent COVID-19. T cells, B-cell-depleted T cells, or PBMCs supplied cDNA or gDNA.

This clone appeared a single time. Original processing methods: From reference gene primer amplification, estimates of nucleated cell counts were derived. The assay was immunoSEQ multiplex PCR, and TCRdb's table has in-frame clones only and misses some. From that table come the V and J calls and clone size; the DNA was used to work out D and trimming. Counted here are about 110,000 clones, about 83% occurring once; the ten biggest clones make up about 3.8%. The sample was peripheral blood. The sequence was collected from a woman aged 65 to 85 with acute or convalescent COVID-19.

CDR3 amino acids: CATQPSGGYEQYV. For the CDR3, the DNA is TGTGCCACCCAACCCTCAGGGGGCTACGAGCAGTACGTC. The chain joins TRBV6-1 to TRBJ2-7; TRBD1 matches at 7 bases. Germline CDR1 is MNHNS and CDR2 is SASEGT. The CDR3 covers 13 residues. J was trimmed by 3 bases and V by 10 bases; bases with no gene match: 9.